The sequence of this TCR beta chain was determined in a study of CXCR3-negative and CXCR3-positive naive CD8 T cells. Points on this clonotype: Its cognate antigen is unknown.

Findings and limits, study-wide: Naive CXCR3-negative cells resembled naive CXCR3-positive cells in TRBV-TRBJ usage; memory cells differed. Diversity proved comparably high across both naive subsets and much lower in memory CD8+ cells. TRB CDR3 properties indicated TCR strength, while surface CD5 was similar across naive subsets.

5' RACE with UMI labels generated the TRB cDNA libraries. No DNA is given; TCRdb re-called the 5' RACE reads and lists each CDR3 protein once. The repertoire table contains about 43,000 distinct CDR3 sequences. Triplicates of over 250,000 cells were sorted from each CD8+ T cell subset. The CDR3 spans 14 residues. The gene calls are TRBV12-3 or TRBV12-4 and TRBJ2-7; TCRdb designates TRBD2, a call that cannot be tested without DNA. The TCR was taken from a human donor in good health. Some clones in this sample may be carry-over from other donors' samples. Sequenced: memory CD8+ T cells from blood. The CDR3 sequence is CASSLAGLAYEQYF.